This T cell receptor beta chain was sequenced in a study of identical twins. Study-level results: Fewer insertions marked abundant cord blood beta clonotypes; young adult naive trended weakly, memory not at all. The study based its conclusions on cross-sectional statistical analysis and did not follow the same donors.

TCRdb called the 5' RACE reads again in MiXCR, with one record for every CDR3 protein. The sample holds about 810,000 distinct CDR3 sequences, roughly an eighth seen once. Healthy Caucasians made up all donors. CDR3 size: 15 residues. The germline CDR1 and CDR2 sequences are SGHRS and YFSETQ. The V gene end was trimmed by 2 bases and the J gene end by 5 bases; junction bases not matched to a gene: 4. A remark on this clonotype: Its cognate antigen is unknown.

The sample also formed part of further work on yellow fever vaccine responses in identical twins. That study reports: Reportedly, twins' vaccine T cell responses looked partly convergent and partly personalized.

Sample: PBMCs. This chain joins TRBV5-1 and TRBJ2-2; 9 positions agree with TRBD2. The clonotype was recovered from a woman under 30 in good health. The CDR3 nucleotides are TGCGCCAGCAGCTTTAGCGGGAGTGTGACCGGGGAGCTGTTTTTT. Translating it yields CASSFSGSVTGELFF.